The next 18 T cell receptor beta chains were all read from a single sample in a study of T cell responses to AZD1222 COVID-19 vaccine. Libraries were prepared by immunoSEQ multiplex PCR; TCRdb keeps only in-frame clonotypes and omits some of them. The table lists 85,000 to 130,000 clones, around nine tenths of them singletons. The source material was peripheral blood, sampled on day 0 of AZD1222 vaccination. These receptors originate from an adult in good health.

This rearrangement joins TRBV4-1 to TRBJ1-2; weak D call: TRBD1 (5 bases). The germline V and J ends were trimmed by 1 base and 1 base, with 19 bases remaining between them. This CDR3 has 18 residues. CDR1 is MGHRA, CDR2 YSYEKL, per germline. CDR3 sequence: CASSQGGLRLIHNYGYTF. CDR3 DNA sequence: TGCGCCAGCAGCCAAGGGGGGTTGCGCTTAATTCATAACTATGGCTACACCTTC.

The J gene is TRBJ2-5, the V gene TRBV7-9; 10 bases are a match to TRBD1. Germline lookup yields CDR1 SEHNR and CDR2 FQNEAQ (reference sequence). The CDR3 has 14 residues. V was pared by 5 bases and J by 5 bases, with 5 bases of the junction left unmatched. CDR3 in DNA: TGTGCCAGCAGCATGGGACAGGGGATCGAGACCCAGTACTTC. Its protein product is CASSMGQGIETQYF.

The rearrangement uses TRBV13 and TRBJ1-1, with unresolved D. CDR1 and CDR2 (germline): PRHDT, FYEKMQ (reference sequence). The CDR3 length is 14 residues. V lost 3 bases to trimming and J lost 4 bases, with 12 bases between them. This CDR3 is CASSFHPGSTEAFF. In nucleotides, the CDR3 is TGTGCCAGCAGCTTCCACCCAGGTTCCACTGAAGCTTTCTTT.

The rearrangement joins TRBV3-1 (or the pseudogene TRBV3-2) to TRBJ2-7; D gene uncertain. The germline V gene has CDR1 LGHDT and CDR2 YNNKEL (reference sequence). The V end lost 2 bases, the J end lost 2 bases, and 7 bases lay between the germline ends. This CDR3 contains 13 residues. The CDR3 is CASSQTEAYEQYF. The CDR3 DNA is TGTGCCAGCAGCCAAACAGAAGCCTACGAGCAGTACTTC.

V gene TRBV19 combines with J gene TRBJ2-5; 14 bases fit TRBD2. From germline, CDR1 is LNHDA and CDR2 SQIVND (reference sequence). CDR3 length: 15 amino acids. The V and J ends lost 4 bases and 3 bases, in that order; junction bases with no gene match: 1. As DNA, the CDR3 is TGTGCCAGTAGTAAGACTAGCGGGAGGGAAGAGACCCAGTACTTC. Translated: CASSKTSGREETQYF. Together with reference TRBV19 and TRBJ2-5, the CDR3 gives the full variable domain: DGGITQSPKYLFRKEGQNVTLSCEQNLNHDAMYWYRQDPGQGLRLIYYSQIVNDFQKGDIAEGYSVSREKKESFPLTVTSAQKNPTAFYLCASSKTSGREETQYFGPGTRLLVL.

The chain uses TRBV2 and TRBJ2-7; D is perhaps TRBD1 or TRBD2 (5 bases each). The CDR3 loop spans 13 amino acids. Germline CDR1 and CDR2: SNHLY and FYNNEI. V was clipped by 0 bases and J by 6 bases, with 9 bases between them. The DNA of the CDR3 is TGTGCCAGCAGTGAAGCGGGGGTTGGCGAGCAGTACTTC. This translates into CASSEAGVGEQYF.

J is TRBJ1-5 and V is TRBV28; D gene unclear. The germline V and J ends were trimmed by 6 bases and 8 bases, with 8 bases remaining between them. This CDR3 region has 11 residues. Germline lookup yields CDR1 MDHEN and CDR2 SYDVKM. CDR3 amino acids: CASRRTEPQHF. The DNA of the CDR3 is TGTGCCAGCAGGCGCACTGAGCCCCAGCATTTT.

In DNA, the CDR3 is TGTGCCATCGCGCGGACCGCGGCTCCGAACACTGAAGCTTTCTTT. It translates to CAIARTAAPNTEAFF. This chain joins TRBV10-3 and TRBJ1-1; D not resolved. The germline V gene encodes CDR1 ENHRY and CDR2 SYGVKD. V was shortened by 8 bases and J by 1 base, with 17 bases between the two germline ends. The CDR3 length is 15 residues.

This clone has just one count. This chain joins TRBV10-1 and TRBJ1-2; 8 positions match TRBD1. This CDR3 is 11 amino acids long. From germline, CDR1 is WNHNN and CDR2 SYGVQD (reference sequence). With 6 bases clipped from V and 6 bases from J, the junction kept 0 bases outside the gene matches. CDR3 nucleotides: TGCGCCAGCAGGGACAGGGATGGCTACACCTTC. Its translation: CASRDRDGYTF.

CDR3 protein: CAWSVGGGSSYEQYF. The CDR3 nucleotides are TGTGCCTGGAGTGTAGGGGGCGGTAGCTCCTACGAGCAGTACTTC. The chain combines TRBV30 with TRBJ2-7, with TRBD1 identical over 7 bases. Germline CDR1 reads GTSNPN; CDR2 reads SVGIG (reference sequence). Losses at the gene ends were 0 bases for V and 0 bases for J; bases not matched to a gene: 5. This CDR3 region has 15 residues.

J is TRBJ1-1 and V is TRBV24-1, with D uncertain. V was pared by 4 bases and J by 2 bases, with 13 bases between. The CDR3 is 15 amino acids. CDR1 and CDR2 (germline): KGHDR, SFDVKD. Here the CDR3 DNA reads TGTGCCACCAGTGAGGGGTCCGGGCTTAACACTGAAGCTTTCTTT. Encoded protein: CATSEGSGLNTEAFF.

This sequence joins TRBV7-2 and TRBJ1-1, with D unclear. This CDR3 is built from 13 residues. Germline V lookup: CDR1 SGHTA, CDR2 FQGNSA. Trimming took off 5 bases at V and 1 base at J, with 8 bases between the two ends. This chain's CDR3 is CASSIGPNTEAFF. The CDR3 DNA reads TGTGCCAGCAGCATTGGCCCGAACACTGAAGCTTTCTTT. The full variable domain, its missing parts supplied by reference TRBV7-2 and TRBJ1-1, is GAGVSQSPSNKVTEKGKDVELRCDPISGHTALYWYRQSLGQGLEFLIYFQGNSAPDKSGLPSDRFSAERTGGSVSTLTIQRTQQEDSAVYLCASSIGPNTEAFFGQGTRLTVV.

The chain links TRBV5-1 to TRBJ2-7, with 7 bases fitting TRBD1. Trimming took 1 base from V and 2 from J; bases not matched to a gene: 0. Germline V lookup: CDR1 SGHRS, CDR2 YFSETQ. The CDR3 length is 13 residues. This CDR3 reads CASSLQGAYEQYF. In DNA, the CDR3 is TGCGCCAGCAGCTTGCAGGGGGCCTACGAGCAGTACTTC.

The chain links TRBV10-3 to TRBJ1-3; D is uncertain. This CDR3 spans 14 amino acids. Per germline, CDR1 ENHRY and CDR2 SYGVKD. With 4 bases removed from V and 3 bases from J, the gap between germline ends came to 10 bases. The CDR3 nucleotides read TGTGCCATCAGTGCTGGAGATATTGGAAACACCATATATTTT. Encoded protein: CAISAGDIGNTIYF.

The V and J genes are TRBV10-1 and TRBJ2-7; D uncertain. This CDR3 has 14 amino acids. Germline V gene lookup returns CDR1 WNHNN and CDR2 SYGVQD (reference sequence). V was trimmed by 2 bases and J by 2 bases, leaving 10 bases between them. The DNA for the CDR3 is TGCGCCAGCAGTGAGCCGGACGCACCCTACGAGCAGTACTTC. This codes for CASSEPDAPYEQYF.

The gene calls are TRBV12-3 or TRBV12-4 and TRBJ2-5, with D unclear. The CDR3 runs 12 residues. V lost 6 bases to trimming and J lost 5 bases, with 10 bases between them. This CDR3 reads CASSRASETQYF. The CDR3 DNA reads TGTGCCAGCAGCCGGGCTTCTGAGACCCAGTACTTC.

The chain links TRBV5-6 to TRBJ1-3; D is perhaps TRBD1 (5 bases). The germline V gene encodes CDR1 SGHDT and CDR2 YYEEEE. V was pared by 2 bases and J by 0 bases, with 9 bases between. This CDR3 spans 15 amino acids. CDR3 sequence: CASSFGGGSGNTIYF. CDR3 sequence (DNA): TGTGCCAGCAGCTTTGGGGGTGGCTCTGGAAACACCATATATTTT.

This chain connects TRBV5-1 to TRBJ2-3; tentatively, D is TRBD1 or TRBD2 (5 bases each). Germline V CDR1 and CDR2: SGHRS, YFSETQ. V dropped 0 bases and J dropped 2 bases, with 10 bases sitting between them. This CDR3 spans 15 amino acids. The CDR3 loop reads CASSLGGALTDTQYF. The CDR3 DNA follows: TGCGCCAGCAGCTTGGGAGGGGCCCTCACAGATACGCAGTATTTT.